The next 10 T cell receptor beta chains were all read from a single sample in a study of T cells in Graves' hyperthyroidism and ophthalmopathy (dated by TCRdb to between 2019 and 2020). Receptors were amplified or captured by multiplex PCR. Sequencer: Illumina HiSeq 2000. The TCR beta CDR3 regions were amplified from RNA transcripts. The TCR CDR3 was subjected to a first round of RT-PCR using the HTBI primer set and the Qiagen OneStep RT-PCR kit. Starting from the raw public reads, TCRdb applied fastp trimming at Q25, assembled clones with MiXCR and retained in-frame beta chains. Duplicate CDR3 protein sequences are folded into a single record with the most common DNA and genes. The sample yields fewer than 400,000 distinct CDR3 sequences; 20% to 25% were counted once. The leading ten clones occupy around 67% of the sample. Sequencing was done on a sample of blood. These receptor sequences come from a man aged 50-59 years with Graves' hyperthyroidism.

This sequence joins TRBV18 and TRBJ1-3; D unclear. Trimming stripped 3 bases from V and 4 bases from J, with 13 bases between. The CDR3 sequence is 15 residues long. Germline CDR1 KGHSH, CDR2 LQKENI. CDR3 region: CASSPPRTLGNTIYF. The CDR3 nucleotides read TGTGCCAGCTCACCTCCGAGGACGCTAGGAAACACCATATATTTT. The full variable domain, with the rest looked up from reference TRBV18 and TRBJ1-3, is NAGVMQNPRHLVRRRGQEARLRCSPMKGHSHVYWYRQLPEEGLKFMVYLQKENIIDESGMPKERFSAEFPKEGPSILRIQQVVRGDSAAYFCASSPPRTLGNTIYFGEGSWLTVV.

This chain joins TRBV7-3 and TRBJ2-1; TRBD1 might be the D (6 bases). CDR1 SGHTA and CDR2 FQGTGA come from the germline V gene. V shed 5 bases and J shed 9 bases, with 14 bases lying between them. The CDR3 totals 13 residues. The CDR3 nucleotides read TGTGCCAGCAGCCCTCACAGGGAATTTGAGCAGTTCTTC. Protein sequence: CASSPHREFEQFF.

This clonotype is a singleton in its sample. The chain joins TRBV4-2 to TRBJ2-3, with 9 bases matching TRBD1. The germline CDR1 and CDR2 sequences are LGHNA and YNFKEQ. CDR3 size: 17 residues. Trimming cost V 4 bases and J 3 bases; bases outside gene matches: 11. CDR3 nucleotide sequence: TGTGCCAGCAGCCGAACCGGACAGGGGATTATGACAGATACGCAGTATTTT. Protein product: CASSRTGQGIMTDTQYF.

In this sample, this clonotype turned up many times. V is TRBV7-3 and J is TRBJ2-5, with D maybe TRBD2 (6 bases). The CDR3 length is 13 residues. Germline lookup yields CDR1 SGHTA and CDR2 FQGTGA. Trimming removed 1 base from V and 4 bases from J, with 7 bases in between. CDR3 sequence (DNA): TGTGCCAGCAGCTTAAATAGCGGAGAGACCCAGTACTTC. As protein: CASSLNSGETQYF. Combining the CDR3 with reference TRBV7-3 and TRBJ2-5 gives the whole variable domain GAGVSQTPSNKVTEKGKYVELRCDPISGHTALYWYRQSLGQGPEFLIYFQGTGAADDSGLPNDRFFAVRPEGSVSTLKIQRTERGDSAVYLCASSLNSGETQYFGPGTRLLVL.

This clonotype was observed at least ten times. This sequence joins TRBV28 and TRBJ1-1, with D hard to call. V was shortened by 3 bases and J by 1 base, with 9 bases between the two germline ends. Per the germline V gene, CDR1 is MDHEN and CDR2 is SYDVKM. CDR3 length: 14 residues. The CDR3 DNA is TGTGCCAGCAGTTTGTTAGGCTCGAACACTGAAGCTTTCTTT. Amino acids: CASSLLGSNTEAFF.

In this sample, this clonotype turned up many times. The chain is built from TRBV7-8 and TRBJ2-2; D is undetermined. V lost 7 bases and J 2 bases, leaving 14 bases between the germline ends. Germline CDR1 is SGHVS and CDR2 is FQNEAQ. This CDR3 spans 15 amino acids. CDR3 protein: CASTLDNINTGELFF. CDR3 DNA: TGTGCCAGCACCCTAGACAACATCAACACCGGGGAGCTGTTTTTT.

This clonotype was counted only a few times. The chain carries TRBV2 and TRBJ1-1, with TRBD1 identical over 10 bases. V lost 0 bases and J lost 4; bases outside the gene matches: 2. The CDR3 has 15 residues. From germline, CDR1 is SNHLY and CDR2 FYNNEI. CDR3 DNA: TGTGCCAGCAGTGAAGCGCGGACAGGGGGCACTGAAGCTTTCTTT. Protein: CASSEARTGGTEAFF.

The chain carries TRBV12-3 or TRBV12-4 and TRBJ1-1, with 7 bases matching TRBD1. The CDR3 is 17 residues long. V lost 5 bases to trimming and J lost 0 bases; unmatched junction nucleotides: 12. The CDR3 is CASSQYRGFVMNTEAFF. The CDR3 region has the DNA TGTGCCAGCAGTCAGTACAGGGGTTTCGTTATGAACACTGAAGCTTTCTTT.

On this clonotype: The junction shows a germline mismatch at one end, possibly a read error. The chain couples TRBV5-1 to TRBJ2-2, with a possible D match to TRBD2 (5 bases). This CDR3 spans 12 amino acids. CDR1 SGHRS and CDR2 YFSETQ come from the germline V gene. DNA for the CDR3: TGCGCCAGCAGGGGGTCCACCGGGGAGCCGTTTTTT. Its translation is CASRGSTGEPFF.

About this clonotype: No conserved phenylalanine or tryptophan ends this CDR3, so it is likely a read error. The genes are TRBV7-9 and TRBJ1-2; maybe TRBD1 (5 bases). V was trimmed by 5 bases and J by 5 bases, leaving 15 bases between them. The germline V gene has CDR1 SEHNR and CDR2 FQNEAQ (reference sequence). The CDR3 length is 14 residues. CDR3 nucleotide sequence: TGTGCCAGCAGCCCGGACGGGGGATTGTATGGCTACACCTTG. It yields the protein CASSPDGGLYGYTL.